The clone carrying this T cell receptor beta chain was detected ten times or more. Measured with immunoSEQ multiplex PCR; TCRdb has only the in-frame clones, and not every one. Here the sample spans approximately 110,000 clones, approximately 93% being singletons. The data stem from a study of control samples from healthy donors and cancer patients. Germline CDR1 and CDR2: SGHVS and FQNEAQ. Deletions cut 5 bases from V and 12 bases from J, with 19 bases between. The CDR3 extends over 14 amino acids. The rearrangement uses TRBV7-8 and TRBJ1-4, with a tentative D call TRBD1 (5 bases). Sequencing was performed on blood. This receptor was obtained from a woman younger than 30 in good health. CDR3 amino acids: CASSLREGRGELFF. The CDR3 DNA reads TGTGCCAGCAGCCTCCGGGAGGGTAGGGGAGAACTGTTTTTT.